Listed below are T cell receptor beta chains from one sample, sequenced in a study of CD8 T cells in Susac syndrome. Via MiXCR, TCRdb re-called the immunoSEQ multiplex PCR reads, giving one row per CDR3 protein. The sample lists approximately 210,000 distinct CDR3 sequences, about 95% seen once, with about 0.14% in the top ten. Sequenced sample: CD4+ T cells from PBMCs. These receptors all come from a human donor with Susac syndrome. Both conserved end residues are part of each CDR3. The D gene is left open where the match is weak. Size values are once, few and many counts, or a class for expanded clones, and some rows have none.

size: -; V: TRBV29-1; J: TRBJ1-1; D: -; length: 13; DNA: TGCAGCGTCTCGGCCGGCCCATACACTGAAGCTTTCTTT; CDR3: CSVSAGPYTEAFF
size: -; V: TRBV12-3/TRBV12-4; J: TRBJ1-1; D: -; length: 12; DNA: TGTGCCAGCAGTCCTCCGGGCTTGAGGGCTTTCTTT; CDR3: CASSPPGLRAFF
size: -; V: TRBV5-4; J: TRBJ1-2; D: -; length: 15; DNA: TGTGCCAGCAGCTCCCCGACCGAGAGGCACTATGGCTACACCTTC; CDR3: CASSSPTERHYGYTF
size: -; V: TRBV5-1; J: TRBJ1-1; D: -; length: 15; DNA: TGCGCCAGCAGCCTCGGGACGGCTAGGAACACTGAAGCTTTCTTT; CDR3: CASSLGTARNTEAFF
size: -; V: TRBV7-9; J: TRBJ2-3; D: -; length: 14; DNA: TGTGCCAGCAGCTCCCCGTTGGGCACAGATACGCAGTATTTT; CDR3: CASSSPLGTDTQYF
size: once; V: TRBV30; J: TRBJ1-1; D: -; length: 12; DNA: TGTGCCTGGGAACCCGGCGGGACTGAAGCTTTCTTT; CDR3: CAWEPGGTEAFF
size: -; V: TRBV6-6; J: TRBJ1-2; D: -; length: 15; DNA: TGTGCCAGCAGTTACTCTGGCTTCGAGGACTATGGCTACACCTTC; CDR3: CASSYSGFEDYGYTF
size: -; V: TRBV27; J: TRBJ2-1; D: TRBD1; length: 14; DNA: TGTGCCAGCGGACGGACAGGGGTTGGCAATGAGCAGTTCTTC; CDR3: CASGRTGVGNEQFF
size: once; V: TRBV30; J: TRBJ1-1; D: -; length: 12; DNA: TGTGCCTGGGCCAGAGAGAACACTGAAGCTTTCTTT; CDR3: CAWARENTEAFF
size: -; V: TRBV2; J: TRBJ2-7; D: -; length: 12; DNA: TGTGCCAGCCGATGGGGGAGCAACGAGCAGTACTTC; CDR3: CASRWGSNEQYF
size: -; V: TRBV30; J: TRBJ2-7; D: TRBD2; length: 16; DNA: TGTGCCTGGAGTGTACCCGGGACTAGCGGGGGTGGGGAGCAGTACTTC; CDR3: CAWSVPGTSGGGEQYF
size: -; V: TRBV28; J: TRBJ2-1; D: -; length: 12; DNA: TGTGCCAGCAGTTTAAGTGAGAATGAGCAGTTCTTC; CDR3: CASSLSENEQFF